The 11 T cell receptor beta chains reported below all come from one sample, sequenced in a study of T cell responses to AZD1222 COVID-19 vaccine (dated by TCRdb to 2020 to 2022). The time point label, read with the paper, signifies: baseline before first vaccination. The sample's treatment or condition label, decoded: meningococcal conjugate vaccine given as trial control. Libraries came from the immunoSEQ multiplex PCR assay. As stored in TCRdb, this immuneACCESS dataset retains in-frame rearrangements with V and J assigned. A fraction of the clones does not appear; measured against another copy, unresolved V genes explain less than half of the discrepancy, and the remainder lacks a known reason. For this sample there are more than 95,000 clones; roughly 87% appear just once. Roughly 4.4% of the sample goes to the ten largest clones. Sequencing was performed on peripheral blood, taken on day 0 of MenACWY control vaccination. These TCRs come from an adult in good health.

The chain combines TRBV14 with TRBJ2-3, with 7 nucleotides matching TRBD2. CDR1 and CDR2 from the germline V gene are SGHDN and FVKESK. J gave up 5 bases and V 5 bases, and 10 bases lay outside the gene matches. The CDR3 covers 15 residues. This chain's CDR3 is CASSYGTIPLDTQYF. The CDR3 DNA sequence: TGTGCCAGCAGCTACGGGACTATCCCTTTAGATACGCAGTATTTT.

CDR3 sequence: CASSGGYYEQYF. The CDR3 DNA reads as TGTGCCAGCAGTGGAGGATACTACGAGCAGTACTTC. The chain carries TRBV2 and TRBJ2-7; D remains unclear. The germline V gene has CDR1 SNHLY and CDR2 FYNNEI. The CDR3 covers 12 residues. The ends were cut back, 4 bases at V and 3 bases at J, with 7 bases in the middle.

The chain joins TRBV28 to TRBJ1-2, with 7 bases matching TRBD1. This CDR3 is 14 amino acids long. Germline trimming cut 6 bases from V and 0 bases from J; bases unmatched to any gene: 4. Germline V gene lookup returns CDR1 MDHEN and CDR2 SYDVKM. CDR3: CASSSGTANYGYTF. In DNA, the CDR3 is TGTGCCAGCAGCTCTGGGACAGCTAACTATGGCTACACCTTC.

Within the sample, this clone is medium-sized. The chain employs TRBV4-1 and TRBJ2-2, with D perhaps TRBD1 (6 bases). V was cut by 3 bases and J by 7 bases, with 9 bases left in between. CDR3 length: 13 amino acids. CDR1 and CDR2 (germline): MGHRA, YSYEKL. Written as DNA, the CDR3 is TGCGCCAGCAGCCAGGACAGTTACGGGGAGCTGTTTTTT. Amino acid sequence: CASSQDSYGELFF.

This chain uses TRBV19 with TRBJ1-6; D not certain. CDR3 length equals 16 residues. Germline assignment: CDR1 LNHDA and CDR2 SQIVND (reference sequence). V lost 4 bases and J 7 bases, leaving 17 bases between the germline ends. The CDR3 protein is CASSTMTGGGNSPLHF. The CDR3 nucleotides are TGTGCCAGTAGTACTATGACGGGAGGCGGCAATTCACCCCTCCACTTT.

The chain uses TRBV10-3 and TRBJ1-4, with TRBD1 matching over 8 bases. In germline, CDR1 is ENHRY, CDR2 SYGVKD. The CDR3 sequence is 14 residues long. J gave up 8 bases and V 4 bases, and 6 bases lay outside the gene matches. CDR3 nucleotides: TGTGCCATCAGTGCCGACAGGGGTAGGGAAAAACTGTTTTTT. Its translation: CAISADRGREKLFF.

V is TRBV7-2 and J is TRBJ1-2; a possible D gene is TRBD1 (5 bases). The CDR3 contains 13 residues. In germline, CDR1 is SGHTA, CDR2 FQGNSA. V lost 4 bases and J lost 7, with 13 bases in between. CDR3 nucleotide sequence: TGTGCCAGCAGCTCAGGACCCGGGGGTGGCTACACCTTC. Translation: CASSSGPGGGYTF. The full variable domain, rest sourced from reference TRBV7-2 and TRBJ1-2, is GAGVSQSPSNKVTEKGKDVELRCDPISGHTALYWYRQSLGQGLEFLIYFQGNSAPDKSGLPSDRFSAERTGGSVSTLTIQRTQQEDSAVYLCASSSGPGGGYTFGSGTRLTVV.

This clone is a singleton in its sample. The chain joins TRBV6-6 to TRBJ1-1, with 7 nucleotides matching TRBD1. The CDR3 has 14 amino acids. V was pared by 6 bases and J by 5 bases, with 9 bases of the junction left unmatched. CDR1 and CDR2 from the germline V gene are MNHNY and SVGAGI (reference sequence). Written as DNA, the CDR3 is TGTGCCAGCAGAGCGGGGACAGTTAAGACTGAAGCTTTCTTT. It encodes CASRAGTVKTEAFF.

The chain joins TRBV24-1 to TRBJ1-2; a weak D match, TRBD1 (5 bases). This CDR3 comprises 15 residues. CDR1 is KGHDR, CDR2 SFDVKD, per germline. V gave up 3 bases and J gave up 3 bases, with 13 bases separating them. The CDR3 reads CATSDATRGDYGYTF. Written as DNA, the CDR3 is TGTGCCACCAGTGATGCCACCCGGGGCGACTATGGCTACACCTTC.

The chain has TRBV7-2 and TRBJ1-1; D is undetermined. Germline V CDR1 and CDR2: SGHTA, FQGNSA. This CDR3 has 12 residues. V lost 1 base and J 8 bases, leaving 8 bases between the germline ends. CDR3 residues: CASSLVLPEAFF. The CDR3 DNA is TGTGCCAGCAGCTTAGTATTGCCCGAAGCTTTCTTT.

This sequence joins TRBV6-4 and TRBJ2-1; D unclear. Germline loops: CDR1 MRHNA, CDR2 SNTAGT. The CDR3 consists of 14 residues. V lost 0 bases, J lost 9 bases, and 12 bases lay in between. CDR3 nucleotides: TGTGCCAGCAGTGACTCAGGGTTGGGTTTTGAGCAGTTCTTC. Translation gives CASSDSGLGFEQFF.